Reported below is one T cell receptor beta chain. This specimen comes from a study of blood T cell repertoires in COVID-19. The wider study: Sites across the United States, Italy and Spain contributed samples from acute and convalescent COVID-19.

Patients in Seattle were enrolled during active infection, then followed longitudinally. As processed by the authors: Nucleated cell number was recorded as an estimate derived from reference gene primer amplification. Clones were sequenced by immunoSEQ multiplex PCR, and TCRdb holds only the in-frame ones, with some missing. The V and J calls and the clone size are those of that table, but D and trimming were determined from the DNA. The sample shows some 240,000 clones, about 87% of them seen only once. Germline V gives CDR1 MDHEN, CDR2 SYDVKM. With V trimmed by 8 bases and J by 2 bases, 13 bases remained unmatched. This CDR3 region has 16 residues.

This chain uses TRBV28 with TRBJ2-7, with TRBD2 matching over 9 bases. The sequence was obtained from a woman aged 70-85 years with COVID-19, enrolled during active disease. Sequencing was done on a sample of peripheral blood. The CDR3 sequence: CASESHSGGYPYEQYF. The CDR3 DNA sequence: TGTGCCAGCGAGTCCCATAGCGGGGGCTACCCCTACGAGCAGTACTTC.